A selection of T cell receptor beta chains follows, all from one sample in a study of blood T cell repertoires in COVID-19. TCRdb's copy holds only in-frame clones and misses some; the assay was immunoSEQ multiplex PCR. Among approximately 93,000 clones listed, roughly 78% were seen once. The sample comprised peripheral blood. The source of these receptors is a woman older than 75 with acute or convalescent COVID-19. The CDR3 runs from the conserved cysteine through the conserved F or W. D genes are given only for firm matches. Clone size, where shown, is once, few, many, or a class for clones that have expanded.

>-|TRBV24-1|TRBJ2-3|TRBD1
TGTGCCACCAGTTCCGGGACAGGGGAAACAGATACGCAGTATTTT
CATSSGTGETDTQYF
>-|TRBV7-2|TRBJ1-5|-
TGTGCCAGCAGCCCCGACAGGAATCAGCCCCAGCATTTT
CASSPDRNQPQHF
>few|TRBV11-2|TRBJ2-2|-
TGTGCCAGCAGCTCTTACGGGGAGCTGTTTTTT
CASSSYGELFF
>-|TRBV5-1|TRBJ2-7|-
TGCGCCAGCAGCTTGGCCGGGGGACTGCTCACTTACGAGCAGTACTTC
CASSLAGGLLTYEQYF
>-|TRBV6-5|TRBJ1-2|TRBD1
TGTGCCAGCAGTCCGGACAGGGACACCCTTGGCTACACCTTC
CASSPDRDTLGYTF
>-|TRBV19|TRBJ2-5|-
TGTGCCAGTACCCCCACCGGGGTGGTGGAGACCCAGTACTTC
CASTPTGVVETQYF
>-|TRBV6-2/TRBV6-3|TRBJ2-1|TRBD2
TGTGCCAGCAGTTACAGGCGGGGGGCTTACAATGAGCAGTTCTTC
CASSYRRGAYNEQFF
>once|TRBV30|TRBJ1-2|TRBD1
TGTGCCTTTAGGGGGCTTTGGGTGTCTGGCTACACCTTC
CAFRGLWVSGYTF
>once|TRBV14|TRBJ1-1|TRBD1
TGTGCCAGCAGCCATAGACAGGGGGCTGGGAACACTGAAGCTTTCTTT
CASSHRQGAGNTEAFF
>-|TRBV6-5|TRBJ2-6|TRBD1
TGTGCCAGTGACAGGGTCCATCAAGGGGCCAACGTCCTGACTTTC
CASDRVHQGANVLTF
>few|TRBV4-2|TRBJ1-4|-
TGTGCCAGCAGCCAAGATGTTTTCGGGGGGGAAGAAAAACTGTTTTTT
CASSQDVFGGEEKLFF
>-|TRBV27|TRBJ2-7|TRBD1
TGTGCCAGCAGTTCAGGGACAGGATTTTTGCCTCAAGTCTACGAGCAGTACTTC
CASSSGTGFLPQVYEQYF
>few|TRBV6-5|TRBJ2-2|-
TGTGCCAGCAGTTACACGGAGGGGGCCGGCACCGGGGAGCTGTTTTTT
CASSYTEGAGTGELFF
>-|TRBV7-9|TRBJ2-3|TRBD1
TGTGCCTACGGACAGGGAACAGATACGCAGTATTTT
CAYGQGTDTQYF
>-|TRBV7-2|TRBJ1-3|-
TGTGCCAGCAGCTTAGGGTCCCGCGGAGTGGGCACCATATATTTT
CASSLGSRGVGTIYF
>-|TRBV3-1/TRBV3-2|TRBJ2-5|-
TGTGCCAGCAGCCCCCGTACCACGGGTGGGACCCAGTACTTC
CASSPRTTGGTQYF
>-|TRBV4-2|TRBJ2-2|-
TGTGCCAGCAGCCCCAACACGGAAGGAACTACGAACACCGGGGAGCTGTTTTTT
CASSPNTEGTTNTGELFF
>-|TRBV6-5|TRBJ1-2|TRBD1
TGTGCCAGCAGTTCGACAGGGACCTATGGCTACACCTTC
CASSSTGTYGYTF
>few|TRBV30|TRBJ1-5|-
TGTGCCTGGAGTGGAGGGCGGAGCAATCAGCCCCAGCATTTT
CAWSGGRSNQPQHF
>-|TRBV4-3|TRBJ2-1|TRBD2
TGCGCCAGCAGCCTCGGGGGGGCCTACTACAATGAGCAGTTCTTC
CASSLGGAYYNEQFF
>-|TRBV29-1|TRBJ1-2|-
TGCAGCGTTGGGCCGACATCTCGGGGAGGCTACACCTTC
CSVGPTSRGGYTF
>few|TRBV6-5|TRBJ1-2|TRBD1
TGTGCCAGCGGGACAGGGGGTTATGTTCCGAATGGCTACACCTTC
CASGTGGYVPNGYTF
>-|TRBV7-9|TRBJ1-2|TRBD1
TGTGCCAGCAGCTTAGCGGACAGGCCGTACTATGGCTACACCTTC
CASSLADRPYYGYTF
>-|TRBV7-9|TRBJ1-1|-
TGTGCCAGCAGCTTGTGGGGGCGGATGAACACTGAAGCTTTCTTT
CASSLWGRMNTEAFF
>once|TRBV19|TRBJ1-1|-
TGTGCCAGTAGTATATTCGCTGAAGCTTTCTTT
CASSIFAEAFF
>few|TRBV24-1|TRBJ1-6|TRBD1
TGTGCCACCAGTACAGGGGGACGCGATTCACCCCTCCACTTT
CATSTGGRDSPLHF
>-|TRBV7-2|TRBJ2-3|-
TGTGCCAGCAGCTTTATATTGAGCACAGATACGCAGTATTTT
CASSFILSTDTQYF
>-|TRBV5-1|TRBJ2-1|-
TGCGCCAGCAGCTATGTCCAGCTACTATCTTACAATGAGCAGTTCTTC
CASSYVQLLSYNEQFF
>few|TRBV27|TRBJ2-7|TRBD2
TGTGCCAGTGTCGAGCGGGGGTCCTACGAGCAGTACTTC
CASVERGSYEQYF
>many|TRBV12-3/TRBV12-4|TRBJ1-2|-
TGTGCCAGCAGCCCGGACAGCTACTATGGCTACACCTTC
CASSPDSYYGYTF
>-|TRBV4-3|TRBJ2-7|TRBD2
TGCGCCAGCAGCCAAGAGGCGGGGGGGCGCGGCGAGCAGTACTTC
CASSQEAGGRGEQYF
>-|TRBV12-5|TRBJ1-2|-
TGTGCTAGTGGTTTGGACAGCTATGGCTACACCTTC
CASGLDSYGYTF
>-|TRBV6-5|TRBJ1-2|-
TGTGCCAGCAGGATACAGGGCGGCTATGGCTACACCTTC
CASRIQGGYGYTF
>-|TRBV7-2|TRBJ2-7|-
TGTGCCAGTGCGGCGAGCAGGGTTGTCTACGAGCAGTACTTC
CASAASRVVYEQYF
>-|TRBV15|TRBJ1-2|-
TGTGCCACCAGCAGGGAGGGGTTGAGCTATGGCTACACCTTC
CATSREGLSYGYTF
>-|TRBV5-4|TRBJ2-7|TRBD1
TGTGCCAGCAGGGACAGGGGGCGTTCCGACGAGCAGTACTTC
CASRDRGRSDEQYF
>few|TRBV7-9|TRBJ2-5|TRBD2
TGTGCCAGCAGCCCTCTAGCGGGGGCGGGAGAGACCCAGTACTTC
CASSPLAGAGETQYF
>few|TRBV27|TRBJ1-5|-
TGTGCCAGCAGCTCGACTTCATTTAGCAATCAGCCCCAGCATTTT
CASSSTSFSNQPQHF
>-|TRBV9|TRBJ1-1|-
TGTGCCAGCAGCGTAGCTCAGTGGGGCCGTGAAGACACTGAAGCTTTCTTT
CASSVAQWGREDTEAFF
>-|TRBV12-5|TRBJ1-2|-
TGTGCTAGTGGTTTGGTACAGGGAAGTGGCTACACCTTC
CASGLVQGSGYTF
>-|TRBV5-3|TRBJ1-2|-
TGTGCCAGAAGTACGAAGGGGCGCCGAACCTTC
CARSTKGRRTF
>many|TRBV20-1|TRBJ1-2|-
TGCAGTGCTAGTGCCCGGGGGGCGAACTATGGCTACACCTTC
CSASARGANYGYTF
>-|TRBV7-2|TRBJ1-3|-
TGTGCCCCCGGGGTGGGGGACTCAGAATTTTGCCCCACCATATATTTT
CAPGVGDSEFCPTIYF
>-|TRBV2|TRBJ1-1|-
TGTGCCAGCAGGATACTACAGGGTTATACTGAAGCTTTCTTT
CASRILQGYTEAFF
>-|TRBV7-2|TRBJ1-5|TRBD1
TGTGCCAGCAGCAAGGACAGGGATCAGCCCCAGCATTTT
CASSKDRDQPQHF